The clone carrying this TCR beta chain was recorded once. The entry originates in a study of OX40 agonist ivuxolimab in advanced cancers. Profiling relied on immunoSEQ multiplex PCR, and the TCRdb table lists in-frame clones only, not all of them. Here the sample spans about 94,000 clones, under 95% being singletons. The CDR3 sequence is 16 residues long. The junction had 10 bases not matched to a gene; V was cut back by 5 bases and J by 7 bases. Germline lookup yields CDR1 MDHEN and CDR2 SYDVKM. The specimen was CD4+ or CD8+ T cells sorted from blood, collected in a trial of the OX40 agonist ivuxolimab. The clonotype was recovered from an adult with an advanced solid tumor such as melanoma, head and neck, liver or kidney cancer. The chain recombines TRBV28 with TRBJ2-1; 11 nucleotides agree with TRBD2. This CDR3 reads CASSMTSGKVRNEQFF. The CDR3 region has the DNA TGTGCCAGCAGTATGACTAGCGGGAAGGTTCGGAATGAGCAGTTCTTC.